This T cell receptor (beta chain) was identified during a study of long-term antiretroviral therapy in people with HIV. Overall study results and limits: Post-ART diversity increased but stayed below transplant donor controls.

Of note for this clone: Its target is unknown.

V shed 6 bases, J shed 0 bases, and the junction held 11 bases outside the gene matches. This CDR3 has 17 residues. Germline assignment: CDR1 SGHRS and CDR2 YFSETQ. They ran version v3.0 of the immunoSEQ assay at survey level. Some clones are missing from TCRdb's copy, which holds only in-frame ones; the method was immunoSEQ multiplex PCR. This table holds about 33,000 clones, over 60% found once. The rearrangement uses TRBV5-1 and TRBJ2-2; TRBD2 matches at 7 bases. The sequencing here drew on unsorted PBMCs, taken 2 years after starting antiretroviral therapy. The clonotype comes from a woman between 45 and 65 years old with HIV. CDR3 bases: TGCGCCAGCAACCAACGGGCCGGGGGGACGAACACCGGGGAGCTGTTTTTT. Translated, it gives CASNQRAGGTNTGELFF.